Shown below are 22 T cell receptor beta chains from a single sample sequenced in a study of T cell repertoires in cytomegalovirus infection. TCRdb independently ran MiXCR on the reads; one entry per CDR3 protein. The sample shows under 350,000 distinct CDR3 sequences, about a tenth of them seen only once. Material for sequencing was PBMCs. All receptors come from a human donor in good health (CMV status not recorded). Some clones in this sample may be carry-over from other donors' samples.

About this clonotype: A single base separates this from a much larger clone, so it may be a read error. The CDR3 protein is CRVDDRNQNYGYTF. In nucleotides, the CDR3 is TGCAGGGTTGATGACAGGAACCAAAACTATGGCTACACCTTC. The rearrangement uses TRBV29-1 and TRBJ1-2; D perhaps matches TRBD1 (6 bases). The germline CDR1 and CDR2 sequences are SQVTM and ANQGSEA. This CDR3 comprises 14 residues.

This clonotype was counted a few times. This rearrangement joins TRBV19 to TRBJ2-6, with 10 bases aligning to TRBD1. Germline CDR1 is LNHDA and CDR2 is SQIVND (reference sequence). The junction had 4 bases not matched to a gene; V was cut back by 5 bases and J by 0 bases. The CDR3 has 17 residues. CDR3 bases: TGTGCCAGTAGTTTCCGGGACAGGGGCTCTGGGGCCAACGTCCTGACTTTC. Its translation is CASSFRDRGSGANVLTF.

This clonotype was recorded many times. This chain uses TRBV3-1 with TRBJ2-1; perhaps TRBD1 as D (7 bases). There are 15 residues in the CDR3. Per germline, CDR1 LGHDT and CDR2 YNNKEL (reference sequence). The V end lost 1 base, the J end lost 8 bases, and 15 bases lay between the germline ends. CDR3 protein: CASSQVDSRGDEQFF. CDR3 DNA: TGTGCCAGCAGCCAAGTTGATTCCAGGGGGGATGAGCAGTTCTTC.

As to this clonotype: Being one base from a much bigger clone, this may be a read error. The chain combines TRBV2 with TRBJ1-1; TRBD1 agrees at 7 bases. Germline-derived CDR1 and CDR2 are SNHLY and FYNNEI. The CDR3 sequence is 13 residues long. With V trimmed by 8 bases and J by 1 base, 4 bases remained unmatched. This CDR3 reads CASPGQTNTEAFF. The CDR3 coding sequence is TGTGCCAGCCCGGGACAGACGAACACTGAAGCTTTCTTT. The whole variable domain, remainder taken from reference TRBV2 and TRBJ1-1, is EPEVTQTPSHQVTQMGQEVILRCVPISNHLYFYWYRQILGQKVEFLVSFYNNEISEKSEIFDDQFSVERPDGSNFTLKIRSTKLEDSAMYFCASPGQTNTEAFFGQGTRLTVV.

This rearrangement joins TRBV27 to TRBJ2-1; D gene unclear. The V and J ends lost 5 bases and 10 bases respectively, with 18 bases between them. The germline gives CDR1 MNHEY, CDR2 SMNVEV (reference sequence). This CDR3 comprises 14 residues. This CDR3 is CASSDGGFLGEQFF. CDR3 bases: TGTGCCAGCAGTGACGGTGGATTCTTGGGAGAGCAGTTCTTC.

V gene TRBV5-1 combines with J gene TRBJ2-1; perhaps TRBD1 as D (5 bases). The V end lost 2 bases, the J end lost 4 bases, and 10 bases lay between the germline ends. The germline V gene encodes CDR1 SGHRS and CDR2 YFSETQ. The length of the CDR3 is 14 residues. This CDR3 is CASSFSGQYNEQFF. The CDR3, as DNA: TGCGCCAGCAGCTTTTCTGGACAATACAATGAGCAGTTCTTC.

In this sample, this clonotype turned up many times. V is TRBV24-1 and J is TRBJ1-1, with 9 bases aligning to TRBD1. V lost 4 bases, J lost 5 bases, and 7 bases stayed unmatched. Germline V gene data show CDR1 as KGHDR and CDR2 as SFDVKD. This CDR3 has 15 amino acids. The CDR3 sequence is CATSDTGGARTEAFF. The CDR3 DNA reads TGTGCCACCAGTGACACAGGGGGCGCGAGGACTGAAGCTTTCTTT.

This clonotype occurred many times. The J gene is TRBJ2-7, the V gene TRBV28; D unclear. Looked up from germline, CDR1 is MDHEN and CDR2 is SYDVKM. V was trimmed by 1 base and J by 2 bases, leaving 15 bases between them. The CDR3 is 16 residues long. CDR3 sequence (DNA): TGTGCCAGCAGTTTATCGCCCGGTATTAGTCCCTACGAGCAGTACGTC. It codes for CASSLSPGISPYEQYV.

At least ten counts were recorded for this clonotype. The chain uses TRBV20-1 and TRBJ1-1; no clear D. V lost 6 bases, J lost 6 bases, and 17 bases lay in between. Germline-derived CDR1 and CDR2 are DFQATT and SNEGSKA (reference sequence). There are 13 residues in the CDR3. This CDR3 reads CSAHRGTIPEAFF. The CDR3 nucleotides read TGCAGTGCCCACCGCGGCACCATCCCTGAAGCTTTCTTT.

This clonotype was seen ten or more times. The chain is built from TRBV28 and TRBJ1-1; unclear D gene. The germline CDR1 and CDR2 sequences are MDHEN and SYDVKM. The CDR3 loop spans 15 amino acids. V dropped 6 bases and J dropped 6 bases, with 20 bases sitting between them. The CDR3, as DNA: TGTGCCAGCAGCCAACTGGCCCAGGTGGGCGCTGAAGCTTTCTTT. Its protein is CASSQLAQVGAEAFF.

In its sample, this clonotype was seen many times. DNA of the CDR3: TGTGCCAGCAGTTTTTTCGGGACGGTGAACACCGGGGAGCTGTTTTTT. This translates into CASSFFGTVNTGELFF. The V call is TRBV6-5, the J call TRBJ2-2; either TRBD1 or TRBD2 may supply D (5 bases each). This CDR3 comprises 16 residues. CDR1 and CDR2 (germline): MNHEY, SVGAGI. V gave up 4 bases and J gave up 1 base, with 13 bases separating them.

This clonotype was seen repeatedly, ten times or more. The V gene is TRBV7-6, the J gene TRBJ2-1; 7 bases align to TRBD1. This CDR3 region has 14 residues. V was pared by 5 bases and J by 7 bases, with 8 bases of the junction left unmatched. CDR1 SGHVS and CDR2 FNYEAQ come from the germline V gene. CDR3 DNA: TGTGCCAGCAGCCCAAGACAGGGTTCAAATGAGCAGTTCTTC. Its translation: CASSPRQGSNEQFF.

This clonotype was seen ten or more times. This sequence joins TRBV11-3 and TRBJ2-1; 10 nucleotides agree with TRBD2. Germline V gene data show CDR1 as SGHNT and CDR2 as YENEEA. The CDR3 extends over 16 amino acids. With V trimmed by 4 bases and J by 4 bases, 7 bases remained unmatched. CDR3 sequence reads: CASSSLAGATYNEQFF. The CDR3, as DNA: TGTGCCAGCAGCTCTCTAGCGGGGGCCACGTACAATGAGCAGTTCTTC. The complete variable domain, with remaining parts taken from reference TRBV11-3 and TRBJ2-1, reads EAGVVQSPRYKIIEKKQPVAFWCNPISGHNTLYWYLQNLGQGPELLIRYENEEAVDDSQLPKDRFSAERLKGVDSTLKIQPAELGDSAVYLCASSSLAGATYNEQFFGPGTRLTVL.

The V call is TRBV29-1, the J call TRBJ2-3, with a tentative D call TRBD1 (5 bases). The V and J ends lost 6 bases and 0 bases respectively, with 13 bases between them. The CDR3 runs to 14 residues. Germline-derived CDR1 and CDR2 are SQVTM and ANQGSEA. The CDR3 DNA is TGCAGCGTCAGAGGCGACAGTAGCACAGATACGCAGTATTTT. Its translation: CSVRGDSSTDTQYF.

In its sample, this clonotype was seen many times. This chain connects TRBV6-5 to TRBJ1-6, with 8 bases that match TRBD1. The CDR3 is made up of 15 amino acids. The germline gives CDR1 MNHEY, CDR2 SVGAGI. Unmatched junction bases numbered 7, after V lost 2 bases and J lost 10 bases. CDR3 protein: CASSYRQGKNSPLHF. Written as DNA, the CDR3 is TGTGCCAGCAGTTACCGACAGGGGAAGAACTCACCCCTCCACTTT.

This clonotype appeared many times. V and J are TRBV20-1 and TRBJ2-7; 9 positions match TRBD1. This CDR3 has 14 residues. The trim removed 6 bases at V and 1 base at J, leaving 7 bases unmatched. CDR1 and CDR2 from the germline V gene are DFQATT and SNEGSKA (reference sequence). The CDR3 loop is CSALDRGDSYEQYV. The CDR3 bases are TGCAGTGCGTTGGACAGGGGAGATTCCTACGAGCAGTACGTC.

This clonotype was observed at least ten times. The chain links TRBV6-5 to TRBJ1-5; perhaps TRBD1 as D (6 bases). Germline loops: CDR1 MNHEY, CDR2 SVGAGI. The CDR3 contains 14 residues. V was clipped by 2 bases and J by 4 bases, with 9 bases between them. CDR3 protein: CASSYRGTNQPQHF. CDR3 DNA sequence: TGTGCCAGCAGTTACAGGGGGACAAATCAGCCCCAGCATTTT.

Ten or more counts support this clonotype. The chain's CDR3 is CASEVGSYNSPLHF. The CDR3 DNA is TGTGCCAGCGAGGTTGGCTCCTATAATTCACCCCTCCACTTT. The chain couples TRBV7-9 to TRBJ1-6; D is undetermined. Germline V lookup: CDR1 SEHNR, CDR2 FQNEAQ (reference sequence). The CDR3 has 14 residues. Deletions cut 8 bases from V and 0 bases from J, with 8 bases between. The full variable domain, rest sourced from reference TRBV7-9 and TRBJ1-6, is DTGVSQNPRHKITKRGQNVTFRCDPISEHNRLYWYRQTLGQGPEFLTYFQNEAQLEKSRLLSDRFSAERPKGSFSTLEIQRTEQGDSAMYLCASEVGSYNSPLHFGNGTRLTVT.

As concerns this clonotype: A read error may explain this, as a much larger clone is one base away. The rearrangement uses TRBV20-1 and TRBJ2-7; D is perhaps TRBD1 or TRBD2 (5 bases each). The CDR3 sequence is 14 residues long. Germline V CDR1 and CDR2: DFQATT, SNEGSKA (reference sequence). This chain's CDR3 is CSALPWDRGYEEYF. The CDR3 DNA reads TGCAGTGCTCTACCTTGGGACCGAGGATACGAGGAGTACTTC.

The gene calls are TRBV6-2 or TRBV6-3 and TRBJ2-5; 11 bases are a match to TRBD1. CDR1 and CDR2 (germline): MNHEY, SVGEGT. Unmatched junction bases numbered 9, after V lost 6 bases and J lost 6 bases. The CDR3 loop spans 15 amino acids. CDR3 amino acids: CASRSSGQGAKTQYF. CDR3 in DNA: TGTGCCAGCAGATCCTCAGGACAGGGGGCGAAGACCCAGTACTTC.

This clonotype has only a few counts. The CDR3 DNA follows: TGCAGTGCTAGAGGGGACAGATGGGTGGGAAAACTGTTTTTT. Translated: CSARGDRWVGKLFF. The chain is built from TRBV20-1 and TRBJ1-4; 7 nucleotides agree with TRBD1. The V segment lost 1 base and the J segment 10 bases; nucleotides outside the gene matches: 9. The CDR3 has 14 residues. CDR1 and CDR2 from the germline V gene are DFQATT and SNEGSKA (reference sequence).

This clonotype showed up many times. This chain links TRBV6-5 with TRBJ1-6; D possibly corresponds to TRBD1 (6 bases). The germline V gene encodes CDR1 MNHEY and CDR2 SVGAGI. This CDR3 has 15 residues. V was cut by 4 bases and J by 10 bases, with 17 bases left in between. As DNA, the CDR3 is TGTGCCAGCAGTTCGGACAGAAGAGTATGGTCACCCCTCCACTTT. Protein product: CASSSDRRVWSPLHF.